This TCR beta chain derives from a study of monozygotic twins with inflammatory bowel disease. From the 5' RACE reads, TCRdb lists one entry per CDR3 protein and no DNA. The sample holds approximately 390,000 distinct CDR3 sequences. CDR1 is DFQATT and CDR2 is SNEGSKA in the germline V gene (reference sequence). The CDR3 is made up of 14 amino acids. The sequencing input was blood. This chain uses TRBV20-1 with TRBJ2-1; checking the TCRdb D call of TRBD2 is not possible without DNA. This receptor was obtained from a human donor with ulcerative colitis or Crohn's disease, or a healthy co-twin of an affected twin (not recorded which). The CDR3 reads CSAPTSARDNEQFF.